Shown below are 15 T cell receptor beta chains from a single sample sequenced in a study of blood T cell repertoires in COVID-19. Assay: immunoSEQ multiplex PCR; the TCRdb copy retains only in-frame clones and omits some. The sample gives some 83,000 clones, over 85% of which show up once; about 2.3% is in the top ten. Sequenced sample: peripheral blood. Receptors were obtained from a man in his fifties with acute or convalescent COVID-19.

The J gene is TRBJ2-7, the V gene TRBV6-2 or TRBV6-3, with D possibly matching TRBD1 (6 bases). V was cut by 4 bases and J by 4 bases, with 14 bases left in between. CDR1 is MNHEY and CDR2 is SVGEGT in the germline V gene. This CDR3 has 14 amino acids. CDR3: CASSSNTRGYEQYV. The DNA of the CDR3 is TGTGCCAGCAGTTCGAACACGAGGGGGTACGAGCAGTACGTC.

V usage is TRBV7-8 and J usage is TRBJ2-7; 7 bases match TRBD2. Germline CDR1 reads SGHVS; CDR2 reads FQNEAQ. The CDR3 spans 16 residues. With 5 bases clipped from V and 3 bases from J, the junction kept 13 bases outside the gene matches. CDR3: CASSPYRQRDGYEQYF. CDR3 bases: TGTGCCAGCAGCCCCTATCGACAGCGGGACGGCTACGAGCAGTACTTC.

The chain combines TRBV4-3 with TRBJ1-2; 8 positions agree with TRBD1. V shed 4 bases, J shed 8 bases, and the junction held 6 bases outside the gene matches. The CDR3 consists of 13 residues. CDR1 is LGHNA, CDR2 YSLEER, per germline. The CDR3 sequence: CASSRDRGGGYTF. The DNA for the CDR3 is TGCGCCAGCAGCCGCGACAGGGGAGGAGGCTACACCTTC.

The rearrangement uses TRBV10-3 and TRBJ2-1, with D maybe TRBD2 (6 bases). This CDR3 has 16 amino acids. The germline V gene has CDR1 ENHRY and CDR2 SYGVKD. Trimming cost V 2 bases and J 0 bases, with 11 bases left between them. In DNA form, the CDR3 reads TGTGCCATCAGTGAGCCCGCGCGGGACTCCTACAATGAGCAGTTCTTC. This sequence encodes CAISEPARDSYNEQFF.

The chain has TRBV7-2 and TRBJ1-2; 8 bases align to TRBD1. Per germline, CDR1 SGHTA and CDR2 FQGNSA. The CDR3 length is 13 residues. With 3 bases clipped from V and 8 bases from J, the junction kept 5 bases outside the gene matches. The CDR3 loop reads CASSLTGVEGYTF. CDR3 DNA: TGTGCCAGCAGCTTGACAGGGGTGGAAGGCTACACCTTC.

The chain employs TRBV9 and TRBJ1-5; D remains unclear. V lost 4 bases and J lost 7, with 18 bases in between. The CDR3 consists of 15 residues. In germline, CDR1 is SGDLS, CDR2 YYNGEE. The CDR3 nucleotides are TGTGCCAGCAGCCTTAGTGGGGAGGGAGGGCAGCCCCAGCATTTT. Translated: CASSLSGEGGQPQHF.

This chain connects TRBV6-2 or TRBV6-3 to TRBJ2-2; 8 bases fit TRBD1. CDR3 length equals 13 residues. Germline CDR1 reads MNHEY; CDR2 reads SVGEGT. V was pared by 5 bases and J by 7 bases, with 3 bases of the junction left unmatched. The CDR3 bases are TGTGCCAGCAGTCGACAGGGGATCGGGGAGCTGTTTTTT. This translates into CASSRQGIGELFF.

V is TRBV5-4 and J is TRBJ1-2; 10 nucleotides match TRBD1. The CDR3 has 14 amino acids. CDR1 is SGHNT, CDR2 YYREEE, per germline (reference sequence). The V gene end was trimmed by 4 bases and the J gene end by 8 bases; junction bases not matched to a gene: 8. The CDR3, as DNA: TGTGCCAGCAGCGTGGACAGGGGGGGGAACGGCTACACCTTC. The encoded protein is CASSVDRGGNGYTF.

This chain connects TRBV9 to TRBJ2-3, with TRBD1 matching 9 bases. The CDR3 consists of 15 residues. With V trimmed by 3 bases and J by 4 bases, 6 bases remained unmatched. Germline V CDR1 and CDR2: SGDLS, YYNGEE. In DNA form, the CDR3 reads TGTGCCAGCAGCGAGTGGGGACAGGGCCCAGATACGCAGTATTTT. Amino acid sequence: CASSEWGQGPDTQYF.

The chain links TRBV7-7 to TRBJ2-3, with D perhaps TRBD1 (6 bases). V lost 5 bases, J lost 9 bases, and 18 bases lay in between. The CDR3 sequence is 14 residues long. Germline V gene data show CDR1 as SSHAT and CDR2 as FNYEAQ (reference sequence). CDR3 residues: CASSPDRSTGTQYF. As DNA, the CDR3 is TGTGCCAGCAGCCCCGACAGGTCCACAGGCACGCAGTATTTT.

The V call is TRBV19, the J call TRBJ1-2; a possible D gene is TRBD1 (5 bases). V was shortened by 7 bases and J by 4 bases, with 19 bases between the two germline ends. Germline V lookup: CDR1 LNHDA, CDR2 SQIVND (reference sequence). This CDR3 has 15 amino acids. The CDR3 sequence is CASKSGLQGPYGYTF. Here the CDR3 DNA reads TGTGCCAGTAAATCAGGGCTTCAAGGGCCCTATGGCTACACCTTC.

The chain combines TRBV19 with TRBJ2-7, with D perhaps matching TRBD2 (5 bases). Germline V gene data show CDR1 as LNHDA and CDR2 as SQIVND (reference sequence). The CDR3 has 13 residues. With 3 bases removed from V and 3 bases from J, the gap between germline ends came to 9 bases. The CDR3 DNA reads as TGTGCCAGTAGTATTTCGGGGTACTACGAGCAGTACTTC. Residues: CASSISGYYEQYF.

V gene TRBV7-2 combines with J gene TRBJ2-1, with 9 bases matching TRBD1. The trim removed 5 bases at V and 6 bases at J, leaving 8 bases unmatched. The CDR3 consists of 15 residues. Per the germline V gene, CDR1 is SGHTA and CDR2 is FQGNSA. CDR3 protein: CASSSAGTGPNEQFF. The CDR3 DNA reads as TGTGCCAGCAGCAGTGCCGGGACAGGGCCCAATGAGCAGTTCTTC. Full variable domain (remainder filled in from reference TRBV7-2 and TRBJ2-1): GAGVSQSPSNKVTEKGKDVELRCDPISGHTALYWYRQSLGQGLEFLIYFQGNSAPDKSGLPSDRFSAERTGGSVSTLTIQRTQQEDSAVYLCASSSAGTGPNEQFFGPGTRLTVL.

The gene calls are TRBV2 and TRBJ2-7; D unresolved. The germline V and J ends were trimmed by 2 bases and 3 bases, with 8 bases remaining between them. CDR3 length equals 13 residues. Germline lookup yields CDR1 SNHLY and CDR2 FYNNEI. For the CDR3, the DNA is TGTGCCAGCAGTGAACACTCAATCTACGAGCAGTACTTC. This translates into CASSEHSIYEQYF.

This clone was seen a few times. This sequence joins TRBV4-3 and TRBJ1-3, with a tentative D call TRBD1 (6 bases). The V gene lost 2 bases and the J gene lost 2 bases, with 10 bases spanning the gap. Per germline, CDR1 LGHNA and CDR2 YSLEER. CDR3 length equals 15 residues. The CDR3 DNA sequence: TGCGCCAGCAGCCAAAAACAGGGAGCTGGAAACACCATATATTTT. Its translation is CASSQKQGAGNTIYF.